The 9 T cell receptor beta chains listed next were all sequenced from one sample in a study of T cells in Graves' hyperthyroidism and ophthalmopathy. Amplified TCR beta CDR3 regions came from RNA transcripts. HTBI primers were employed in a first-round RT-PCR of the TCR CDR3. Using its own MiXCR run on the multiplex PCR reads, TCRdb lists one record per CDR3 protein. The sample shows 500,000 to 800,000 distinct CDR3 sequences, 40% to 55% of them seen only once. Sample: peripheral blood or thyroid tissue (not recorded which). The source is an adult man with Graves' disease, either hyperthyroidism or ophthalmopathy (not recorded which).

The chain joins TRBV20-1 to TRBJ2-5; D is uncertain. The CDR3 totals 13 residues. Per the germline V gene, CDR1 is DFQATT and CDR2 is SNEGSKA (reference sequence). V shed 6 bases and J shed 5 bases, with 16 bases lying between them. CDR3 residues: CSATRTIRETQYF. The CDR3 region has the DNA TGCAGTGCCACCCGTACTATTCGCGAGACCCAGTACTTC.

The table lists this clonotype with a few counts. The chain uses TRBV9 and TRBJ1-2; D is possibly TRBD1 (6 bases). Germline CDR1 SGDLS, CDR2 YYNGEE. The CDR3 is made up of 16 amino acids. V shed 0 bases and J shed 4 bases, with 16 bases lying between them. The CDR3 coding sequence is TGTGCCAGCAGCGTAGCTGCGGGGGCGGGGAGCTATGGCTACACCTTC. Encoded protein: CASSVAAGAGSYGYTF.

The chain couples TRBV6-1 to TRBJ1-6, with unresolved D. Looked up from germline, CDR1 is MNHNS and CDR2 is SASEGT. V was pared by 11 bases and J by 0 bases, with 8 bases between. The CDR3 totals 13 residues. The CDR3 DNA reads TGTGCCTGCCGCAGCTCCTATAATTCACCCCTCCACTTT. This gives the protein CACRSSYNSPLHF.

V and J are TRBV7-9 and TRBJ2-7; D unclear. The CDR3 runs 17 residues. CDR1 and CDR2 (germline): SEHNR, FQNEAQ (reference sequence). Trimming shortened V by 1 base and J by 0 bases, and 16 bases separated the two germline ends. The CDR3 nucleotides read TGTGCCAGCAGCTTAGTACTTGGCGGCCGGAGCTCCTACGAGCAGTACTTC. Encoded protein: CASSLVLGGRSSYEQYF.

The chain joins TRBV4-2 to TRBJ2-5; tentatively, D is TRBD1 or TRBD2 (5 bases each). Germline assignment: CDR1 LGHNA and CDR2 YNFKEQ. V was clipped by 2 bases and J by 3 bases, with 13 bases between them. The CDR3 has 15 residues. CDR3 residues: CASSQSSGREETQYF. The DNA of the CDR3 is TGTGCCAGCAGCCAATCCTCGGGGCGCGAAGAGACCCAGTACTTC.

Note on this clonotype: Relative to the germline gene, one junction end is altered; a read error may explain this. V gene TRBV24-1 combines with J gene TRBJ1-2; TRBD1 matches at 8 bases. Looked up from germline, CDR1 is KGHDR and CDR2 is SFDVKD. The CDR3 loop spans 14 amino acids. The DNA for the CDR3 is TGTGCCAGCAGTTCAGGGGGCCTTGGCTATGGCTACACCTTC. Protein product: CASSSGGLGYGYTF.

This clonotype was counted only a few times. The chain employs TRBV7-2 and TRBJ1-6, with no clear D. V was shortened by 5 bases and J by 5 bases, with 19 bases between the two germline ends. The CDR3 runs to 17 residues. Per germline, CDR1 SGHTA and CDR2 FQGNSA. CDR3 in DNA: TGTGCCAGCAGCCAAGAGGCCCAGAAAGCCAATAATTCACCCCTCCACTTT. Translation gives CASSQEAQKANNSPLHF.

In its sample, this clonotype was seen many times. Relative to the germline gene, one junction end is altered; a read error may explain this. The chain joins TRBV19 to TRBJ1-5; D is uncertain. CDR1 is LNHDA and CDR2 is SQIVND in the germline V gene (reference sequence). This CDR3 comprises 15 residues. This CDR3 reads CASSIGRYSNQPQHF. The DNA for the CDR3 is TGTGCCAGCAGTATCGGACGGTATAGCAATCAGCCCCAGCATTTT.

This clonotype was recorded a few times. Compared with germline, one end of the junction differs, possibly owing to a read error. This sequence joins TRBV6-5 and TRBJ2-5, with D uncertain. Germline V gene sequence: CDR1 MNHEY, CDR2 SVGAGI. The CDR3 loop spans 13 amino acids. The DNA for the CDR3 is TGTGCCAGCAGTGACTCCTTCCAAGAGACCCAGTACTTC. It translates to CASSDSFQETQYF.